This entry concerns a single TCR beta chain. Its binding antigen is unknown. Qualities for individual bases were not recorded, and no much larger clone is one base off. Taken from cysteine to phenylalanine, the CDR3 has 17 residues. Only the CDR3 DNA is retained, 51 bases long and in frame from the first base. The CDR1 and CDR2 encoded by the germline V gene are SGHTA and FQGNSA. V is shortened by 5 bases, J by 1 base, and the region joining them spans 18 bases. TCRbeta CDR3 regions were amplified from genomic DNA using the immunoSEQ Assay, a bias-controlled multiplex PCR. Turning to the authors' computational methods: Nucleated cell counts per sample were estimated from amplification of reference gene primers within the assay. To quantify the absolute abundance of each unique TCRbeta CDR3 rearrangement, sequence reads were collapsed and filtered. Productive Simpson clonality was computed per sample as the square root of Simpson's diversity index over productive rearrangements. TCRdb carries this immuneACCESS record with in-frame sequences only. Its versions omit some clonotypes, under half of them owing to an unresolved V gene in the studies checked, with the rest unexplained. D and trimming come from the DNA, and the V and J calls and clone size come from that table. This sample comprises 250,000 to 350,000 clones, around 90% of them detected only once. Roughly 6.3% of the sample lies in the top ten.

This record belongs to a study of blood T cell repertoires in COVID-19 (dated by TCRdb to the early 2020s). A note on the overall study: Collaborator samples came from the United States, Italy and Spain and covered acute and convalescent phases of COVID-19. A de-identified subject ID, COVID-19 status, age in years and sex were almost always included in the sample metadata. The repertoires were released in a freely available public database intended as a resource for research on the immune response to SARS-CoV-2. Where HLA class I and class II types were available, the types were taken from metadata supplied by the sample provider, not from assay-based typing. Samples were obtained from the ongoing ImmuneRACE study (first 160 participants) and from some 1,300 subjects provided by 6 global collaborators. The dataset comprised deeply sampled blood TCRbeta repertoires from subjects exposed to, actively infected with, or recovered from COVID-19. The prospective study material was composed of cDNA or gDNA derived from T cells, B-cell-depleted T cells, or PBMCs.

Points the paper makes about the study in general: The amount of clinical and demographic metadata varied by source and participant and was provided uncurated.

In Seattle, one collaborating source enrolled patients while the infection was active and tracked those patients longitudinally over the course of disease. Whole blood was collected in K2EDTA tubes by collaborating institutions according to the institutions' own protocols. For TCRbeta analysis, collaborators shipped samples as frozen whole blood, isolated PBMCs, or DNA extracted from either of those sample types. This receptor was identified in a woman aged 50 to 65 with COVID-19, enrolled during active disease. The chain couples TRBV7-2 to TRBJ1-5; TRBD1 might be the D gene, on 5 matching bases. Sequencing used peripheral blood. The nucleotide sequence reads TGTGCCAGCAGCCAACATCGGACCCGGGGGAGCAATCAGCCCCAGCATTTT. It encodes CASSQHRTRGSNQPQHF.